The present T cell receptor (beta chain) was sequenced within a study of OX40 agonist ivuxolimab in advanced cancers. Study-level findings and limits: There was clonal expansion of CD4+ and CD8+ blood T cells by week 6 at 0.1 to 3.0 mg/kg.

The CDR3 covers 12 residues. The germline CDR1 and CDR2 sequences are SEHNR and FQNEAQ (reference sequence). V lost 4 bases to trimming and J lost 7 bases, with 10 bases between them. Data came from immunoSEQ multiplex PCR; TCRdb stores just in-frame clones and leaves some out. The repertoire holds approximately 40,000 clones, with 85% to 90% as singletons. Comments on this clone: Its antigen is undetermined.

The sequence came from an adult with an advanced solid tumor such as melanoma, head and neck, liver or kidney cancer. Material: CD4+ or CD8+ T cells sorted from blood, obtained in a trial of the OX40 agonist ivuxolimab. V gene TRBV7-9 combines with J gene TRBJ1-1, with D unresolved. CDR3 protein: CASSYQWDEAFF. The CDR3 DNA follows: TGTGCCAGCAGCTATCAATGGGATGAAGCTTTCTTT.